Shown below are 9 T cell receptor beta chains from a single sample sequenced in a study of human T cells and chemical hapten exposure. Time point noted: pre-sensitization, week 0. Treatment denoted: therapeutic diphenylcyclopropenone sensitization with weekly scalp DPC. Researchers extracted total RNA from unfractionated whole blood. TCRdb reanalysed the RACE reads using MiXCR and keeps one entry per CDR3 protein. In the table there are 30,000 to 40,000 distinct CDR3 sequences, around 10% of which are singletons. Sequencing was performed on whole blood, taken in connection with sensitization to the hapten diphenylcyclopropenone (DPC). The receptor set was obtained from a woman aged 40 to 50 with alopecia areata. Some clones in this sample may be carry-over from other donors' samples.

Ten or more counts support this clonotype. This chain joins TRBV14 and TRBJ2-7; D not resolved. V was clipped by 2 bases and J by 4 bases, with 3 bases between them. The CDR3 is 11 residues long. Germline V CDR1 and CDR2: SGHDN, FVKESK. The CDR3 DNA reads TGTGCCAGCAGCCAATGGTACGAGCAGTACTTC. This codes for CASSQWYEQYF.

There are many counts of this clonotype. For the CDR3, the DNA is TGTGCCAGCAGCTTGCAGGGGAGCGTGAACACCGGGGAGCTGTTTTTT. Its translation is CASSLQGSVNTGELFF. The chain recombines TRBV11-3 with TRBJ2-2; the D gene is possibly TRBD1 (6 bases). Between the trimmed V and J ends, which lost 3 bases and 1 base, there was a span of 12 bases. The CDR3 runs to 16 residues. CDR1 SGHNT and CDR2 YENEEA come from the germline V gene.

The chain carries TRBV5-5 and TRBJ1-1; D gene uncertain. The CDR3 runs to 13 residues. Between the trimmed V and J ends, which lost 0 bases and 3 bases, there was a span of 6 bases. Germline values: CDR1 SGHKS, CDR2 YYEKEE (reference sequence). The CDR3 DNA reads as TGTGCCAGCAGCTTGGGGCCGGACACTGAAGCTTTCTTT. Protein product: CASSLGPDTEAFF.

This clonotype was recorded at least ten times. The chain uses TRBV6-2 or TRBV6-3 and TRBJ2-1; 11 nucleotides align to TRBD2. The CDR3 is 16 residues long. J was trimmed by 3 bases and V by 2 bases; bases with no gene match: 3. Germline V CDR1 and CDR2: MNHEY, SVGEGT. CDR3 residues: CASSYLAGGNYNEQFF. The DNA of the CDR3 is TGTGCCAGCAGTTACCTAGCGGGGGGTAACTACAATGAGCAGTTCTTC.

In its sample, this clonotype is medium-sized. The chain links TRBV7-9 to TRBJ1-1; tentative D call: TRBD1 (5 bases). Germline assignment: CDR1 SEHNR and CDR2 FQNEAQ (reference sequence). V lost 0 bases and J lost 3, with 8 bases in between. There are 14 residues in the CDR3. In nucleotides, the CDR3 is TGTGCCAGCAGCTTAGCGGAGGGGCACACTGAAGCTTTCTTT. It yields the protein CASSLAEGHTEAFF.

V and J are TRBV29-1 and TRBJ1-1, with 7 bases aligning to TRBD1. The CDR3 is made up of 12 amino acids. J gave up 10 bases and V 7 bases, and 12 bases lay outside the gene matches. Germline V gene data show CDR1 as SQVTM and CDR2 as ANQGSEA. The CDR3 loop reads CSAGQGVSVAFF. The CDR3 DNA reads TGCAGCGCTGGGCAGGGGGTTTCTGTAGCTTTCTTT.

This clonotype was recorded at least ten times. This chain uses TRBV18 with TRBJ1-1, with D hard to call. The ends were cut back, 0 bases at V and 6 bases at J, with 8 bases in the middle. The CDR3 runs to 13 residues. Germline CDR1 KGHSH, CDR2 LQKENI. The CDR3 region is CASSPPAGAEAFF. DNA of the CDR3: TGTGCCAGCTCACCACCGGCGGGCGCTGAAGCTTTCTTT.

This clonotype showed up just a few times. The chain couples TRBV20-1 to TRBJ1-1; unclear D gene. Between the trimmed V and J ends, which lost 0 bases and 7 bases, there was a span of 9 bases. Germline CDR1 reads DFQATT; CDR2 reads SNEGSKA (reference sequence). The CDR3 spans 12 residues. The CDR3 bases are TGCAGTGCTAGAGAACGTTTTTATGAAGCTTTCTTT. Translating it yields CSARERFYEAFF.

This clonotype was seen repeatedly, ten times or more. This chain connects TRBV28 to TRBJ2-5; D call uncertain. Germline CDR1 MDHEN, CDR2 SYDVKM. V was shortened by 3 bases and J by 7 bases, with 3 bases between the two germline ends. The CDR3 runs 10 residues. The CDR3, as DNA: TGTGCCAGCAGTTTTACGACCCAGTACTTC. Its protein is CASSFTTQYF.